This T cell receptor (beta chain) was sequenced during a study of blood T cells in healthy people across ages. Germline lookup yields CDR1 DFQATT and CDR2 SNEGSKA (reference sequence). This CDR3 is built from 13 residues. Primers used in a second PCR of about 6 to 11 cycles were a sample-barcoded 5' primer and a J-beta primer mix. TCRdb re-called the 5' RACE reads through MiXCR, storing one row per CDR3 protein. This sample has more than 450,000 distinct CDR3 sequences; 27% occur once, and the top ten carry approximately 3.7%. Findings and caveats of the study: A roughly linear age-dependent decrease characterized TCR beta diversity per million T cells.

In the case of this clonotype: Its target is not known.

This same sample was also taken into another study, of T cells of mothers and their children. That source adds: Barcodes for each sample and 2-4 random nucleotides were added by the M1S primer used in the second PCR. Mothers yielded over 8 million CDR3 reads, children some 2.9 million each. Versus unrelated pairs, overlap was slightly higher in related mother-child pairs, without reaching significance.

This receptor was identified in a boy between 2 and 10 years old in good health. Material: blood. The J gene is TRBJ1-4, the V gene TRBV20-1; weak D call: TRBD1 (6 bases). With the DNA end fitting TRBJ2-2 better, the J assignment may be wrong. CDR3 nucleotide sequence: TGCAGTGCGAAGACAGGGAACACCGGGGAGCTGTTTTTT. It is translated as CSAKTGNTGELFF.